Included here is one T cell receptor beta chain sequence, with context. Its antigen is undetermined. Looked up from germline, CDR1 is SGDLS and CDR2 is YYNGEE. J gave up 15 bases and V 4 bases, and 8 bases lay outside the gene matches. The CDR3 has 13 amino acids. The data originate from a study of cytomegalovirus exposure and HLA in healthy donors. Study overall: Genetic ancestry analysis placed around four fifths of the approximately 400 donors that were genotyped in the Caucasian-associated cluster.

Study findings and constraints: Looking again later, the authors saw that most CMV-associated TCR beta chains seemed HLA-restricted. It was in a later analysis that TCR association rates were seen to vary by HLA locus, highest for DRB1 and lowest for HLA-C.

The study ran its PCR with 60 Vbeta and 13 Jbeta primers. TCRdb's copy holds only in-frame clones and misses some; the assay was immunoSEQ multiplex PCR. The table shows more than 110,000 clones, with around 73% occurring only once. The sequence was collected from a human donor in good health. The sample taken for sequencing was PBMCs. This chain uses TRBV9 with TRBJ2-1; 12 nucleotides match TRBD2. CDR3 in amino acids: CASSPTSGGIGFF. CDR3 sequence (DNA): TGTGCCAGCAGCCCGACTAGCGGGGGAATCGGGTTCTTC.